These 30 T cell receptor beta chains were all obtained from the same sample, sequenced in a study of T-cell reconstitution after alpha-beta-depleted transplantation in children. Unique molecular identifiers were incorporated during preparation of the TCRbeta library. One entry per CDR3 protein, called by TCRdb with MiXCR from the PCR reads. The table lists about 370,000 distinct CDR3 sequences, roughly 22% of them singletons. The sequencing here drew on PBMCs from the stem cell graft donor, taken from the stem cell graft. The source of these receptors is a human donor who donated a stem cell graft to a child with acute myeloid leukemia.

This clonotype has ten or more counts. This chain uses TRBV20-1 with TRBJ2-7; 11 bases align to TRBD1. V was pared by 7 bases and J by 3 bases, with 5 bases of the junction left unmatched. The CDR3 totals 13 residues. Germline V gene lookup returns CDR1 DFQATT and CDR2 SNEGSKA (reference sequence). Here the CDR3 reads CSVSGTGGYEQYF. DNA of the CDR3: TGCAGTGTTTCCGGGACAGGGGGCTACGAGCAGTACTTC.

DNA of the CDR3: TGTGCCAGCAGGACCCGGCATGGGGGGGGGCAGGCCATTCAGTACTTC. Translated, it gives CASRTRHGGGQAIQYF. V is TRBV28 and J is TRBJ2-4; maybe TRBD2 (7 bases). Germline V CDR1 and CDR2: MDHEN, SYDVKM. Trimming removed 6 bases from V and 9 bases from J, with 24 bases in between. The CDR3 runs 16 residues.

V gene TRBV20-1 combines with J gene TRBJ1-3; unclear D gene. The CDR3 runs to 16 residues. V lost 0 bases, J lost 0 bases, and 12 bases lay in between. Germline V gene data show CDR1 as DFQATT and CDR2 as SNEGSKA (reference sequence). CDR3 sequence reads: CSARDPNFPSGNTIYF. The CDR3 bases are TGCAGTGCTAGAGATCCTAACTTCCCCTCTGGAAACACCATATATTTT.

This clonotype was observed a few times. This chain uses TRBV29-1 with TRBJ2-1; D possibly matches TRBD1 or TRBD2 (5 bases each). The germline gives CDR1 SQVTM, CDR2 ANQGSEA. The CDR3 length is 15 residues. V lost 4 bases, J lost 2 bases, and 15 bases lay in between. CDR3 sequence reads: CSVGGKRDAYNEQFF. The DNA for the CDR3 is TGCAGCGTTGGGGGAAAAAGGGACGCCTACAATGAGCAGTTCTTC.

There are a few counts of this clonotype. V usage is TRBV27 and J usage is TRBJ2-1, with 9 positions matching TRBD1. The ends lost 8 bases at V and 2 bases at J; junction bases unmatched: 16. This CDR3 has 18 residues. Germline V CDR1 and CDR2: MNHEY, SMNVEV (reference sequence). CDR3 nucleotides: TGTGCCAGCGCTCTGGGACAGGGACTTAGTGCTACCTACAATGAGCAGTTCTTC. Protein product: CASALGQGLSATYNEQFF.

At least ten counts were recorded for this clonotype. At one of its ends the junction is not consistent with the germline gene, which may arise from a read error. The gene calls are TRBV5-1 and TRBJ2-2; no reliable D call. This CDR3 has 15 amino acids. The germline gives CDR1 SGHRS, CDR2 YFSETQ. CDR3 sequence: CASSLGQVNTGELFF. Here the CDR3 DNA reads TGTGCCAGCAGCTTAGGCCAGGTTAACACCGGGGAGCTGTTTTTT.

This rearrangement joins TRBV20-1 to TRBJ2-3; no reliable D call. The CDR3 loop spans 13 amino acids. V was clipped by 1 base and J by 4 bases, with 9 bases between them. Germline lookup yields CDR1 DFQATT and CDR2 SNEGSKA (reference sequence). CDR3 nucleotide sequence: TGCAGTGCTAGAGCCCCTGGGGCAGATACGCAGTATTTT. Its translation is CSARAPGADTQYF.

The rearrangement uses TRBV5-1 and TRBJ2-7; TRBD1 is a possible D gene (6 bases). This CDR3 is 13 amino acids long. Trimming removed 4 bases at V and 2 bases at J, with 10 bases between. In germline, CDR1 is SGHRS, CDR2 YFSETQ. For the CDR3, the DNA is TGCGCCAGCAGCGTTGGACAGACCTACGAGCAGTACTTC. Its translation: CASSVGQTYEQYF.

The chain has TRBV4-1 and TRBJ1-6; D is uncertain. The V gene lost 0 bases and the J gene lost 7 bases, with 10 bases spanning the gap. The CDR3 is 15 residues long. Germline V gene lookup returns CDR1 MGHRA and CDR2 YSYEKL. CDR3 nucleotide sequence: TGCGCCAGCAGCCAAGAGGCCAGGACGAATTCACCCCTCCACTTT. The encoded protein is CASSQEARTNSPLHF.

The sample holds many counts of this clonotype. V and J are TRBV29-1 and TRBJ1-5, with D perhaps TRBD1 (5 bases). CDR1 is SQVTM and CDR2 is ANQGSEA in the germline V gene. The V and J ends lost 4 bases and 6 bases respectively, with 16 bases between them. The CDR3 covers 14 residues. The CDR3 DNA reads TGCAGCGTTGGTTTGGGGCAGGGCGGTCAGCCCCAGCATTTT. Its protein product is CSVGLGQGGQPQHF.

Ten or more counts support this clonotype. The chain uses TRBV20-1 and TRBJ1-1; 9 nucleotides agree with TRBD1. This CDR3 region has 16 residues. The J segment lost 1 base and the V segment lost 2 bases, leaving 8 bases of the junction unmatched. Germline V lookup: CDR1 DFQATT, CDR2 SNEGSKA (reference sequence). The CDR3 loop reads CSARSKQGAANTEAFF. The CDR3 DNA reads as TGCAGTGCTAGATCAAAACAGGGGGCCGCGAACACTGAAGCTTTCTTT.

This clonotype has just a few counts. The chain uses TRBV24-1 and TRBJ2-2; TRBD2 aligns across 10 bases. This CDR3 is 16 amino acids long. Germline CDR1 is KGHDR and CDR2 is SFDVKD. V lost 5 bases, J lost 2 bases, and 4 bases stayed unmatched. The DNA of the CDR3 is TGTGCCACCAGTGGGGGACTAGCGCTAAACACCGGGGAGCTGTTTTTT. Its translation: CATSGGLALNTGELFF.

V and J are TRBV7-4 and TRBJ2-1, with D tentatively TRBD2 (5 bases). The CDR3 runs 15 residues. Germline lookup yields CDR1 SGHVT and CDR2 SQSDAQ. The ends were cut back, 5 bases at V and 8 bases at J, with 19 bases in the middle. The CDR3 reads CASSPVRRRTYEQFF. The DNA of the CDR3 is TGTGCCAGCAGCCCCGTTAGGAGGCGTACATATGAGCAGTTCTTC.

This chain links TRBV25-1 with TRBJ2-7; unclear D gene. The length of the CDR3 is 13 residues. The germline V gene encodes CDR1 MGHDK and CDR2 SYGVNS. V shed 4 bases and J shed 0 bases, with 7 bases lying between them. The CDR3 DNA reads as TGTGCCAGCAGTGCGACGATCTCCTACGAGCAGTACTTC. Translating gives CASSATISYEQYF.

This clonotype was counted ten times or more. This rearrangement joins TRBV29-1 to TRBJ1-5; TRBD1 is a possible D gene (5 bases). V lost 7 bases and J lost 7, with 17 bases in between. This CDR3 has 13 amino acids. Germline V gene data show CDR1 as SQVTM and CDR2 as ANQGSEA. The CDR3 region is CSAGRGYGQPQHF. CDR3 nucleotide sequence: TGCAGCGCCGGACGGGGGTACGGACAGCCCCAGCATTTT.

This clonotype was detected many times. J is TRBJ2-5 and V is TRBV12-3 or TRBV12-4, with D tentatively TRBD2 (5 bases). V lost 8 bases to trimming and J lost 4 bases, with 5 bases between them. The CDR3 sequence is 10 residues long. As DNA, the CDR3 is TGTGCCAGCGGAGGAGAGACCCAGTACTTC. Its protein is CASGGETQYF.

The chain employs TRBV24-1 and TRBJ2-7; D call uncertain. The CDR3 runs to 16 residues. The germline V gene has CDR1 KGHDR and CDR2 SFDVKD. Trimming shortened V by 0 bases and J by 4 bases, and 15 bases separated the two germline ends. CDR3 sequence reads: CATSDLPGTEVYEQYF. CDR3 bases: TGTGCCACCAGTGATTTGCCCGGTACAGAAGTTTACGAGCAGTACTTC.

In its sample, this clonotype was seen many times. This chain joins TRBV20-1 and TRBJ2-3, with 9 bases matching TRBD2. This CDR3 spans 15 amino acids. Germline trimming cut 3 bases from V and 3 bases from J; bases unmatched to any gene: 7. From germline, CDR1 is DFQATT and CDR2 SNEGSKA (reference sequence). CDR3 nucleotides: TGCAGTGCTAGCGCAGCGGGAGGAGGTACAGATACGCAGTATTTT. It is translated as CSASAAGGGTDTQYF.

This clonotype appeared many times. J is TRBJ2-5 and V is TRBV28; D might be TRBD2 (6 bases). Germline loops: CDR1 MDHEN, CDR2 SYDVKM. The CDR3 spans 14 residues. Trimming shortened V by 4 bases and J by 5 bases, and 14 bases separated the two germline ends. Written as DNA, the CDR3 is TGTGCCAGCAGTTCCGGGGGAGTAGGGGAGACCCAGTACTTC. Translating it yields CASSSGGVGETQYF.

This clonotype was detected only once. The chain links TRBV2 to TRBJ2-2, with 10 bases identical to TRBD1. Trimming removed 7 bases from V and 4 bases from J; junction bases left unmatched: 9. Germline CDR1 is SNHLY and CDR2 is FYNNEI. The CDR3 has 16 residues. The CDR3 spells CASTKLGQGLTGELFF. CDR3 nucleotides: TGTGCCAGCACCAAACTGGGACAGGGGCTCACCGGGGAGCTGTTTTTT.

V is TRBV7-9 and J is TRBJ2-5; D ambiguous. Trimming stripped 5 bases from V and 5 bases from J, with 18 bases between. CDR1 SEHNR and CDR2 FQNEAQ come from the germline V gene (reference sequence). The CDR3 extends over 15 amino acids. The CDR3, as DNA: TGTGCCAGCAGCCCCCATCGAGTGGTATATGAGACCCAGTACTTC. This codes for CASSPHRVVYETQYF. Full variable domain (remainder filled in from reference TRBV7-9 and TRBJ2-5): DTGVSQNPRHKITKRGQNVTFRCDPISEHNRLYWYRQTLGQGPEFLTYFQNEAQLEKSRLLSDRFSAERPKGSFSTLEIQRTEQGDSAMYLCASSPHRVVYETQYFGPGTRLLVL.

The chain has TRBV5-1 and TRBJ2-5, with TRBD1 as a possible D gene (6 bases). Germline loops: CDR1 SGHRS, CDR2 YFSETQ. V was cut by 1 base and J by 2 bases, with 9 bases left in between. The CDR3 extends over 14 amino acids. CDR3 in DNA: TGCGCCAGCAGCTTGCCCACAGGGCAAGAGACCCAGTACTTC. It translates to CASSLPTGQETQYF. Full variable domain (missing parts from reference TRBV5-1 and TRBJ2-5): KAGVTQTPRYLIKTRGQQVTLSCSPISGHRSVSWYQQTPGQGLQFLFEYFSETQRNKGNFPGRFSGRQFSNSRSEMNVSTLELGDSALYLCASSLPTGQETQYFGPGTRLLVL.

This clonotype was seen at least ten times. The V call is TRBV20-1, the J call TRBJ2-3; TRBD2 matches at 12 bases. The CDR3 has 16 residues. V shed 0 bases and J 7 bases; nucleotides not matched to a gene: 8. Germline V gives CDR1 DFQATT, CDR2 SNEGSKA (reference sequence). CDR3 in amino acids: CSARDWSSGRANTQYF. The CDR3 DNA reads TGCAGTGCTAGAGATTGGTCTAGCGGGAGGGCCAATACGCAGTATTTT.

This clonotype appeared a few times. This sequence joins TRBV7-9 and TRBJ2-5; 14 bases fit TRBD2. V lost 6 bases, J lost 1 base, and 4 bases stayed unmatched. The germline V gene encodes CDR1 SEHNR and CDR2 FQNEAQ (reference sequence). The CDR3 loop spans 16 amino acids. The CDR3 loop reads CASRGGLAGVQETQYF. Here the CDR3 DNA reads TGTGCCAGCAGAGGGGGACTAGCGGGAGTCCAAGAGACCCAGTACTTC.

The sample holds a few counts of this clonotype. This chain joins TRBV7-2 and TRBJ2-7; 7 bases line up with TRBD1. After removal of 6 bases from V and 0 bases from J, the junction contained 8 bases not matched to a gene. CDR3 length: 15 amino acids. Germline V lookup: CDR1 SGHTA, CDR2 FQGNSA. The CDR3 protein is CASRLPGQISYEQYF. The CDR3 DNA reads as TGTGCCAGCAGACTTCCGGGACAGATCTCCTACGAGCAGTACTTC.

Many counts were recorded for this clonotype. This chain links TRBV29-1 with TRBJ2-1, with TRBD2 matching over 10 bases. Germline assignment: CDR1 SQVTM and CDR2 ANQGSEA. The CDR3 totals 14 residues. J lost 5 bases, V lost 3 bases, and 4 bases had no gene match. This CDR3 is CSVDGLAGDNEQFF. CDR3 sequence (DNA): TGCAGCGTTGACGGGCTAGCGGGAGACAATGAGCAGTTCTTC.

The table lists this clonotype with a few counts. The J gene is TRBJ2-1, the V gene TRBV7-2; D is uncertain. V was clipped by 5 bases and J by 10 bases, with 12 bases between them. CDR1 SGHTA and CDR2 FQGNSA come from the germline V gene. The CDR3 has 12 residues. DNA of the CDR3: TGTGCCAGCAGCCCTCCCGGGCGGGAGCAGTTCTTC. Translating it yields CASSPPGREQFF.

This clonotype has only a few counts. The rearrangement joins TRBV20-1 to TRBJ1-5; TRBD1 is a possible D gene (6 bases). Trimming cost V 5 bases and J 7 bases, with 21 bases left between them. Germline V gives CDR1 DFQATT, CDR2 SNEGSKA (reference sequence). CDR3 length equals 15 residues. The CDR3 here is CSAGGVPSGDQPQHF. Here the CDR3 DNA reads TGCAGTGCTGGGGGCGTGCCGTCAGGGGACCAGCCCCAGCATTTT.

The chain links TRBV12-3 or TRBV12-4 to TRBJ2-5, with D possibly matching TRBD2 (7 bases). Trimming took off 8 bases at V and 5 bases at J, with 21 bases between the two ends. The CDR3 spans 15 residues. CDR3 region: CASLPNGAGHETQYF. CDR3 nucleotide sequence: TGTGCCAGCTTACCAAACGGAGCGGGACATGAGACCCAGTACTTC.

This chain links TRBV14 with TRBJ2-7, with TRBD2 as a possible D gene (7 bases). The germline CDR1 and CDR2 sequences are SGHDN and FVKESK. The CDR3 length is 14 residues. V lost 3 bases to trimming and J lost 0 bases, with 9 bases between them. CDR3 sequence reads: CASSQGGGSYEQYF. Written as DNA, the CDR3 is TGTGCCAGCAGCCAGGGAGGGGGCTCCTACGAGCAGTACTTC.